These T cell receptor beta chains were read from a single sample in a study of blood T cell repertoires in COVID-19. This table comes from immunoSEQ multiplex PCR, and its TCRdb copy is limited to in-frame clones, with some not included. This sample has approximately 190,000 clones, with about 88% found just once. The sample comprised peripheral blood. Source of these receptors: a man younger than 45 with active or convalescent COVID-19. Both conserved end residues are part of each CDR3. D genes are given only for firm matches. Expanded clones get a size class; other rows say once, few or many, or leave the size out.

V gene,D gene,J gene,clone size,CDR3 DNA,CDR3 protein
TRBV10-1,-,TRBJ2-1,-,TGCGCCAGCAGTGAGTCGACTCGTAGCGTCGGAGAGCAGTTCTTC,CASSESTRSVGEQFF
TRBV7-2,-,TRBJ1-6,-,TGTGCCAGCAGCTTATCTTCGCCGGGGTCACCCCTCCACTTT,CASSLSSPGSPLHF
TRBV12-3/TRBV12-4,-,TRBJ2-2,-,TGTGCCAGCAGTTTAGAGGCGGGGGGGGAGCTGTTTTTT,CASSLEAGGELFF
TRBV5-6,-,TRBJ2-4,-,TGTGCCAGCAGCAAAGCGGGTCGTGAAAACATTCAGTACTTC,CASSKAGRENIQYF
TRBV6-5,TRBD1,TRBJ1-2,few,TGTGCCAGCAGTTACCTAGGGACAGGGGGTGTCGGCTACACCTTC,CASSYLGTGGVGYTF
TRBV28,-,TRBJ2-5,-,TGTGCCAGCAGTTTCCTAGGACAAGGGCTCCAAGAGACCCAGTACTTC,CASSFLGQGLQETQYF
TRBV19,TRBD2,TRBJ2-7,-,TGTGCCAGTAGCCTAGCGGGAGGGCCGGTGGGGGAGCAGTACTTC,CASSLAGGPVGEQYF
TRBV5-4,-,TRBJ2-1,few,TGTGCCAGCAGCCTGGGGCCAGCGGCGGCCGATGAGCAGTTCTTC,CASSLGPAAADEQFF
TRBV6-5,-,TRBJ1-4,-,TGTGCCAGCTCTCCCAACCGAGGGAAACTGTTTTTT,CASSPNRGKLFF
TRBV6-2/TRBV6-3,-,TRBJ2-6,-,TGTGCCAGCAGTTCCGTGACAGGTGGGGCCAACGTCCTGACTTTC,CASSSVTGGANVLTF
TRBV9,TRBD1,TRBJ1-1,-,TGTGCCAGCAGCGTTGAAGGGGGCGACAGCGCTGAAGCTTTCTTT,CASSVEGGDSAEAFF
TRBV24-1,-,TRBJ2-3,once,TGTGCCACCAGTGATTTTGACAGGAGCACAGATACGCAGTATTTT,CATSDFDRSTDTQYF
TRBV5-1,-,TRBJ2-7,few,TGCGCCAGCAGTCCAGGCGGGTTCGAGCAGTACTTC,CASSPGGFEQYF
TRBV27,-,TRBJ1-1,-,TGTGCCAGCAGTTTTTGGGCCAACACTGAAGCTTTCTTT,CASSFWANTEAFF
TRBV19,TRBD1,TRBJ2-5,-,TGTGCCAGTAGTCCCCCACAGGGGAGATCAGAGACCCAGTACTTC,CASSPPQGRSETQYF
TRBV7-9,TRBD1,TRBJ2-3,-,TGTGCCAGCAGCTGGACAGGGATAATCACAGATACGCAGTATTTT,CASSWTGIITDTQYF
TRBV4-1,-,TRBJ2-7,-,TGCGCCAGCAGCCAAGTTTCTCTCTACTACGAGCAGTACTTC,CASSQVSLYYEQYF
TRBV7-2,TRBD2,TRBJ2-2,-,TGTGCCAGCAGCAATGGACTAGCGGGAGTCAACACCGGGGAGCTGTTTTTT,CASSNGLAGVNTGELFF
TRBV14,TRBD1,TRBJ2-1,-,TGTGCCAGCAGCCAAGGAAAACGGGGACAGGGGGCTGAGCAGTTCTTC,CASSQGKRGQGAEQFF
TRBV14,-,TRBJ1-2,-,TGTGCCCGCAGCCGCGGGGGGGGGTATGGCTACACCTTC,CARSRGGGYGYTF
TRBV6-5,-,TRBJ1-6,once,TGTGCCAGCAGTTACTCACCAGGATATTATAATTCACCCCTCCACTTT,CASSYSPGYYNSPLHF
TRBV19,-,TRBJ1-3,-,TGTGCCAGTAGTCCCCTTGGAAACACCATATATTTT,CASSPLGNTIYF
TRBV19,-,TRBJ2-3,-,TGTGCCAGTAGTATCGGTTCCGCTAGCACAGATACGCAGTATTTT,CASSIGSASTDTQYF
TRBV11-3,-,TRBJ2-1,-,TGTGCCAGCAGCTTCCTTTCTACGGGAGAAGCAAATGAGCAGTTCTTC,CASSFLSTGEANEQFF
TRBV27,TRBD1,TRBJ1-5,-,TGTGCCAGTCACGGACAGGGTAGCAATCAGCCCCAGCATTTT,CASHGQGSNQPQHF
TRBV6-4,TRBD1,TRBJ1-6,-,TGTGCCAGCAGCCCGGGACAGGGAAATTCACCCCTCCACTTT,CASSPGQGNSPLHF
TRBV29-1,-,TRBJ1-2,-,TGCAGCGTGCCCCGGAGGGGTGGTGGCTACACCTTC,CSVPRRGGGYTF
TRBV4-1,TRBD2,TRBJ2-5,few,TGCGCCAGCAGCCAAGGCCTGCTGGGGAGGGAACAAGAGACCCAGTACTTC,CASSQGLLGREQETQYF
TRBV14,-,TRBJ1-1,-,TGTGCCAGCAGCCAAGACTTCGGAAGGGAGGGGAGGGCTGAAGCTTTCTTT,CASSQDFGREGRAEAFF
TRBV5-4,-,TRBJ1-3,-,TGTGCCAGCAGCTCCAGAGACAGAAACACCATATATTTT,CASSSRDRNTIYF
TRBV5-8,-,TRBJ1-5,-,TGTGCCAGCAGCTCCGGCGGCCAGACCCATCAGCCCCAGCATTTT,CASSSGGQTHQPQHF
TRBV5-1,TRBD1,TRBJ1-5,-,TGCGCCAGCAGCTTGGGACAGGGGCCCCGGCAGCCCCAGCATTTT,CASSLGQGPRQPQHF
TRBV7-2,TRBD1,TRBJ1-1,-,TGTGCCAGCAGTTCCGACAGGGGGAACACTGAAGCTTTCTTT,CASSSDRGNTEAFF
TRBV7-9,-,TRBJ2-3,-,TGTGCCAGCAGCCCCCCAGGAGATACGCAGTATTTT,CASSPPGDTQYF
TRBV10-3,TRBD2,TRBJ2-5,-,TGTGCCATCAGTGGCGGGAGGGAGGAGACCCAGTACTTC,CAISGGREETQYF
TRBV11-2,-,TRBJ1-6,few,TGTGCCAGCAGCTCCCTTAAAGCGGGGGTCCGAGGACCACCCCTCCACTTT,CASSSLKAGVRGPPLHF
TRBV18,-,TRBJ1-2,-,TGTGCCAGCTCACCACCGGGTCAGGAACGGAGGTTGGGTGGCTACACCTTC,CASSPPGQERRLGGYTF
TRBV6-5,-,TRBJ1-6,-,TGTGCCAGCAGTTACACAGGGAATTCACCCCTCCACTTT,CASSYTGNSPLHF
TRBV24-1,TRBD1,TRBJ1-5,-,TGTGCCACCAGTGAACAGGGGGCTAGCAATCAGCCCCAGCATTTT,CATSEQGASNQPQHF
TRBV4-3,-,TRBJ1-5,-,TGCGCCAGCAGCCAAGAAGCGGCTAGCAATCAGCCCCAGCATTTT,CASSQEAASNQPQHF
TRBV11-2,-,TRBJ1-5,-,TGTGCCAGCAGCTTAGACGCAGGGTATCAGCCCCAGCATTTT,CASSLDAGYQPQHF
TRBV6-5,-,TRBJ1-5,-,TGTGCCAGCAGCCGAGGCGGTCAGCCCCAGCATTTT,CASSRGGQPQHF